Shown below are 26 T cell receptor beta chains from a single sample sequenced in a study of T cell repertoires in cytomegalovirus infection. Which antigens these TCRs recognize remains unknown. TCRdb analysed the reads with MiXCR anew, one entry per CDR3 protein. The sample lists about 770,000 distinct CDR3 sequences, about 28% occurring once. The source was cultured CD8+ T cells from PBMCs, collected from culture after CMV antigen stimulation. The receptors here all came from a human donor in good health (CMV status not recorded). Some clones in this sample may be carry-over from other donors' samples.

This chain uses TRBV25-1 with TRBJ1-1; 7 bases agree with TRBD1. The CDR3 length is 11 residues. V was pared by 8 bases and J by 4 bases, with 1 base of the junction left unmatched. The germline V gene encodes CDR1 MGHDK and CDR2 SYGVNS. Here the CDR3 DNA reads TGTGCCAGCGGGGACAGCACTGAAGCTTTCTTT. This gives the protein CASGDSTEAFF.

This clonotype occurred a few times. The genes are TRBV4-2 and TRBJ2-2, with D perhaps matching TRBD1 (6 bases). V lost 5 bases and J 0 bases, leaving 16 bases between the germline ends. From germline, CDR1 is LGHNA and CDR2 YNFKEQ. This CDR3 has 17 residues. CDR3 bases: TGTGCCAGCAGCACCCAGCCGTGGACAGCGAACACCGGGGAGCTGTTTTTT. It yields the protein CASSTQPWTANTGELFF.

The chain recombines TRBV12-3 or TRBV12-4 with TRBJ2-7; tentative D call: TRBD1 (6 bases). The CDR3 runs 14 residues. Trimming removed 6 bases from V and 6 bases from J, with 18 bases in between. CDR3 sequence (DNA): TGTGCCAGCAGCGTGCAGGCCCTCAGGGGCGAGCAGTACTTC. Amino acid sequence: CASSVQALRGEQYF.

This clonotype was picked up many times. This chain connects TRBV11-2 to TRBJ2-7; 7 bases align to TRBD1. After removal of 5 bases from V and 5 bases from J, the junction contained 3 bases not matched to a gene. The CDR3 has 12 amino acids. From germline, CDR1 is SGHAT and CDR2 FQNNGV. CDR3 bases: TGTGCCAGCAGCGTGACAGGGCACGAGCAGTACGTC. Translation gives CASSVTGHEQYV.

In its sample, this clonotype was seen many times. The rearrangement links TRBV6-2 or TRBV6-3 to TRBJ1-1; no reliable D call. This CDR3 has 13 residues. Trimming cost V 0 bases and J 5 bases, with 7 bases left between them. Germline V lookup: CDR1 MNHEY, CDR2 SVGEGT. CDR3 amino acids: CASSYSVGTEAFF. The CDR3 DNA is TGTGCCAGCAGTTACTCCGTGGGGACTGAAGCTTTCTTT.

Notes on this clonotype: This could be a read error, since a much larger clone is one nucleotide away. This CDR3 reads CASSSYVGLEQYF. In DNA form, the CDR3 reads TGTGCCAGCAGCTCATACGTTGGATTGGAGCAGTACTTC. The chain carries TRBV7-8 and TRBJ2-7; D ambiguous. Germline V gives CDR1 SGHVS, CDR2 FQNEAQ. V lost 4 bases and J lost 7, with 14 bases in between. The CDR3 has 13 amino acids.

To note about this clonotype: A read error may explain this, as a much larger clone is one base away. This rearrangement joins TRBV28 to TRBJ1-2; unclear D gene. V lost 6 bases and J lost 4, with 6 bases in between. Germline lookup yields CDR1 MDHEN and CDR2 SYDVKM. The CDR3 runs to 11 residues. CDR3 amino acids: CASSALYGYTF. CDR3 nucleotide sequence: TGTGCCAGCAGCGCGCTCTATGGCTACACCTTC.

This sequence joins TRBV6-2 or TRBV6-3 and TRBJ1-2; possibly TRBD1 for D (5 bases). Germline V CDR1 and CDR2: MNHEY, SVGEGT. The CDR3 is made up of 14 amino acids. V lost 7 bases, J lost 7 bases, and 19 bases lay in between. CDR3 coding DNA: TGTGCCAGCACCCCGGCCAAAAGGGGAGGTGGCTACACCTTC. Translation: CASTPAKRGGGYTF.

This clonotype was counted a few times. The chain uses TRBV5-5 and TRBJ1-4; no clear D gene. Trimming removed 0 bases at V and 0 bases at J, with 12 bases between. The CDR3 has 17 residues. Germline-derived CDR1 and CDR2 are SGHKS and YYEKEE (reference sequence). CDR3 bases: TGTGCCAGCAGCTTGGAGAGGGCCAGACCAACTAATGAAAAACTGTTTTTT. This translates into CASSLERARPTNEKLFF.

V is TRBV7-8 and J is TRBJ2-2; D may be TRBD1 (5 bases). CDR3 size: 16 residues. Trimming shortened V by 5 bases and J by 0 bases, and 13 bases separated the two germline ends. CDR1 is SGHVS and CDR2 is FQNEAQ in the germline V gene. The CDR3 sequence: CASSLDGHANTGELFF. CDR3 coding DNA: TGTGCCAGCAGCCTAGACGGACACGCGAACACCGGGGAGCTGTTTTTT.

The V gene is TRBV6-5, the J gene TRBJ1-6; a possible D gene is TRBD1 (5 bases). The CDR3 runs 17 residues. Germline V CDR1 and CDR2: MNHEY, SVGAGI. V was cut by 0 bases and J by 7 bases, with 16 bases left in between. The CDR3 coding sequence is TGTGCCAGCAGTTACTCGGACTGGGGCAGACAAAATTCACCCCTCCACTTT. It is translated as CASSYSDWGRQNSPLHF.

This chain links TRBV4-3 with TRBJ2-2; D remains ambiguous. Trimming pared 2 bases from V and 5 bases from J, leaving 15 bases between. CDR1 is LGHNA, CDR2 YSLEER, per germline. The CDR3 has 16 amino acids. The DNA of the CDR3 is TGCGCCAGCAGCCAAAAGTTCCTGGCCTTGACCGGGGAGCTGTTTTTT. Amino acids: CASSQKFLALTGELFF.

This clonotype has only a few counts. The gene calls are TRBV6-5 and TRBJ1-4; 10 bases are shared with TRBD1. V lost 4 bases to trimming and J lost 8 bases; unmatched junction nucleotides: 4. The germline CDR1 and CDR2 sequences are MNHEY and SVGAGI. CDR3 size: 14 residues. The CDR3 DNA follows: TGTGCCAGCAGTTTCGGGACAGGGGTCGAAAAACTGTTTTTT. The encoded protein is CASSFGTGVEKLFF.

This sequence joins TRBV11-2 and TRBJ1-1, with TRBD1 matching over 7 bases. The CDR3 is 15 amino acids. Germline V gives CDR1 SGHAT, CDR2 FQNNGV. Trimming took 5 bases from V and 0 from J; bases not matched to a gene: 6. The DNA of the CDR3 is TGTGCCAGCAGCCGGGACAGCTACATGAACACTGAAGCTTTCTTT. Translated, it gives CASSRDSYMNTEAFF.

This chain links TRBV27 with TRBJ2-7; D is unclear. The CDR3 has 13 residues. V dropped 3 bases and J dropped 0 bases, with 6 bases sitting between them. Germline values: CDR1 MNHEY, CDR2 SMNVEV (reference sequence). The CDR3 spells CASSFGASYEQYV. The CDR3 nucleotides read TGTGCCAGCAGTTTTGGAGCCTCCTACGAGCAGTACGTC.

The rearrangement joins TRBV12-3 or TRBV12-4 to TRBJ1-2; 8 nucleotides align to TRBD1. CDR3 length: 16 residues. Trimming cost V 0 bases and J 7 bases; bases outside gene matches: 10. The CDR3 spells CASSLAPQGARVGYTF. The CDR3 DNA reads TGTGCCAGCAGTTTAGCGCCCCAGGGGGCGCGGGTTGGCTACACCTTC.

This chain uses TRBV4-2 with TRBJ2-5; D may be TRBD2 (7 bases). Germline assignment: CDR1 LGHNA and CDR2 YNFKEQ. V was shortened by 0 bases and J by 0 bases, with 14 bases between the two germline ends. The CDR3 is 17 residues long. CDR3 DNA sequence: TGTGCCAGCAGCCAAGATGTAACGGGGGGCCACCAAGAGACCCAGTACTTC. Translating gives CASSQDVTGGHQETQYF.

This clonotype has a count of ten or more. This chain links TRBV6-1 with TRBJ2-7; D remains unclear. Germline V gene sequence: CDR1 MNHNS, CDR2 SASEGT. Trimming shortened V by 11 bases and J by 0 bases, and 11 bases separated the two germline ends. The CDR3 consists of 12 residues. DNA of the CDR3: TGTGCCCTCAGTGACTCCTCCTACGAGCAGTACTTC. It codes for CALSDSSYEQYF.

The rearrangement uses TRBV25-1 and TRBJ1-4; maybe TRBD1 (6 bases). V lost 4 bases and J 8 bases, leaving 11 bases between the germline ends. The CDR3 consists of 13 residues. Germline V gives CDR1 MGHDK, CDR2 SYGVNS. The CDR3 DNA follows: TGTGCCAGCAGTGGAGGGGGTAGAGAAAAACTGTTTTTT. It yields the protein CASSGGGREKLFF.

This clonotype was detected only a few times. This chain joins TRBV6-1 and TRBJ2-1; 8 positions match TRBD2. Trimming cost V 1 base and J 8 bases; bases outside gene matches: 7. Per the germline V gene, CDR1 is MNHNS and CDR2 is SASEGT. This CDR3 is built from 15 residues. CDR3 protein: CASSEGGSGVYEQFF. The CDR3 region has the DNA TGTGCCAGCAGTGAAGGGGGTAGCGGGGTCTATGAGCAGTTCTTC.

The genes are TRBV11-1 and TRBJ2-1; 8 nucleotides match TRBD1. The CDR3 has 15 residues. The V segment lost 5 bases and the J segment 4 bases; nucleotides outside the gene matches: 7. Germline CDR1 SGHAT, CDR2 FQDESV (reference sequence). The CDR3, as DNA: TGTGCCAGCAGCCACGCAGGACAGGGTTACAATGAGCAGTTCTTC. Its protein is CASSHAGQGYNEQFF. The whole variable domain, remainder taken from reference TRBV11-1 and TRBJ2-1, is EAEVAQSPRYKITEKSQAVAFWCDPISGHATLYWYRQILGQGPELLVQFQDESVVDDSQLPKDRFSAERLKGVDSTLKIQPAELGDSAMYLCASSHAGQGYNEQFFGPGTRLTVL.

This clonotype was seen more than once but under ten times. The chain employs TRBV7-9 and TRBJ2-7; the D is unclear. Germline V gene data show CDR1 as SEHNR and CDR2 as FQNEAQ (reference sequence). The CDR3 spans 11 residues. The V end lost 1 base, the J end lost 6 bases, and 4 bases lay between the germline ends. In DNA form, the CDR3 reads TGTGCCAGCAGCTTAGTGACCGAGCAGTACTTC. Translated, it gives CASSLVTEQYF.

This clonotype came up a few times. The genes are TRBV19 and TRBJ2-6; D gene ambiguous. Trimming removed 5 bases at V and 3 bases at J, with 17 bases between. Germline values: CDR1 LNHDA, CDR2 SQIVND (reference sequence). The CDR3 covers 17 residues. Written as DNA, the CDR3 is TGTGCCAGTAGTCCTGGGATCAACCGAGTTGGGGCCAACGTCCTGACTTTC. It encodes CASSPGINRVGANVLTF.

In its sample, this clonotype was seen many times. This chain joins TRBV7-8 and TRBJ1-3; no firm D call. Trimming stripped 11 bases from V and 4 bases from J, with 9 bases between. The germline CDR1 and CDR2 sequences are SGHVS and FQNEAQ. The CDR3 sequence is 11 residues long. This CDR3 is CAQAEGNTIYF. The CDR3 DNA follows: TGTGCCCAGGCAGAAGGAAACACCATATATTTT.

The chain is built from TRBV6-2 or TRBV6-3 and TRBJ1-5; D remains unclear. This CDR3 is built from 14 residues. V lost 2 bases and J 7 bases, leaving 12 bases between the germline ends. Germline V gives CDR1 MNHEY, CDR2 SVGEGT. The DNA of the CDR3 is TGTGCCAGCAGTTACAACCGGGGAAACCAGCCCCAGCATTTT. This sequence encodes CASSYNRGNQPQHF.

This clonotype has a count of ten or more. The chain is built from TRBV7-8 and TRBJ2-3; a weak D match, TRBD2 (6 bases). V lost 5 bases, J lost 5 bases, and 17 bases lay in between. Germline CDR1 is SGHVS and CDR2 is FQNEAQ. The CDR3 is 15 residues long. Written as DNA, the CDR3 is TGTGCCAGCAGCCCCGGGACTGCGCGCGGAGATACGCAGTATTTT. It translates to CASSPGTARGDTQYF.